The next 6 T cell receptor beta chains were all read from a single sample in a study of T cell changes during pregnancy in multiple sclerosis. The data were produced by immunoSEQ multiplex PCR, yet TCRdb's version contains in-frame clones alone and is incomplete. Of 89,000 or so clones listed, about 91% were seen once; the top ten hold roughly 3.5%. This material consisted of PBMCs, taken in the first trimester of pregnancy. The receptor set was obtained from a female donor in good health, serving as a control in a pregnancy study. Some clones in this sample may be carry-over from other donors' samples.

The chain combines TRBV6-1 with TRBJ1-6; D ambiguous. Trimming removed 6 bases at V and 4 bases at J, with 10 bases between. The CDR3 length is 14 residues. CDR1 and CDR2 from the germline V gene are MNHNS and SASEGT. CDR3 in DNA: TGTGCCAGCAGCCGGGGTTATTATAATTCACCCCTCCACTTT. Protein sequence: CASSRGYYNSPLHF.

The chain is built from TRBV10-3 and TRBJ2-5, with D perhaps matching TRBD1 (6 bases). CDR1 and CDR2 (germline): ENHRY, SYGVKD. V shed 1 base and J shed 1 base, with 7 bases lying between them. The CDR3 sequence is 14 residues long. The CDR3: CAISELDSQETQYF. The CDR3 DNA sequence: TGTGCCATCAGTGAGTTGGACAGCCAAGAGACCCAGTACTTC.

The chain combines TRBV5-1 with TRBJ1-3, with no clear D. There are 14 residues in the CDR3. V shed 0 bases and J shed 4 bases, with 8 bases lying between them. The V gene's germline CDR1 is SGHRS and CDR2 YFSETQ. This chain's CDR3 is CASSLDLEGNTIYF. The CDR3, as DNA: TGCGCCAGCAGCTTGGACTTGGAGGGAAACACCATATATTTT.

This CDR3 is CASSIAWAREETQYF. CDR3 coding DNA: TGTGCCAGTAGTATAGCTTGGGCGAGAGAAGAGACCCAGTACTTC. This chain connects TRBV19 to TRBJ2-5; D gene ambiguous. Trimming took off 1 base at V and 3 bases at J, with 12 bases between the two ends. The CDR3 totals 15 residues. Germline V gene data show CDR1 as LNHDA and CDR2 as SQIVND (reference sequence).

The chain recombines TRBV5-4 with TRBJ2-7; unclear D gene. Germline CDR1 SGHNT, CDR2 YYREEE (reference sequence). V lost 5 bases to trimming and J lost 2 bases, with 14 bases between them. This CDR3 has 14 residues. The CDR3 sequence is CASRPVEKTYEQYF. CDR3 DNA sequence: TGTGCCAGCAGGCCTGTAGAGAAAACCTACGAGCAGTACTTC. Filled out from reference TRBV5-4 and TRBJ2-7, the complete variable domain reads ETGVTQSPTHLIKTRGQQVTLRCSSQSGHNTVSWYQQALGQGPQFIFQYYREEENGRGNFPPRFSGLQFPNYSSELNVNALELDDSALYLCASRPVEKTYEQYFGPGTRLTVT.

The J gene is TRBJ1-5, the V gene TRBV25-1; 9 bases line up with TRBD1. Per germline, CDR1 MGHDK and CDR2 SYGVNS. Germline trimming cut 4 bases from V and 4 bases from J; bases unmatched to any gene: 2. This CDR3 is 14 amino acids long. The CDR3 DNA sequence: TGTGCCAGCAGTGTCGGGACAGGGAATCAGCCCCAGCATTTT. It is translated as CASSVGTGNQPQHF.